This T cell receptor (beta chain) came from a study of cytomegalovirus exposure and HLA in healthy donors. Findings of the study overall: Data from an earlier analysis indicated that most TCR beta V segments were productive either about 90% or about 30% of the time. A later analysis linked roughly 17,000 TCR beta sequences to HLA alleles at 0.05 false discovery rate.

With respect to this clone: Its antigen is unknown.

Researchers ran the PCR with 60 Vbeta and 13 Jbeta primers. The table came from immunoSEQ multiplex PCR; TCRdb's copy has only in-frame clones and leaves some out. The sample lists some 180,000 clones; roughly 80% were seen once. Germline V gene lookup returns CDR1 SGHNT and CDR2 YENEEA. Trimming cost V 1 base and J 3 bases, with 9 bases left between them. The CDR3 covers 14 residues. The J gene is TRBJ2-5, the V gene TRBV11-3, with D hard to call. This sequence was found in a male donor in good health and CMV-seronegative. Input material: PBMCs. The CDR3 DNA follows: TGTGCCAGCAGCTTAGGGCCGGCGGAAGAGACCCAGTACTTC. It translates to CASSLGPAEETQYF.